These T cell receptor beta chains were read from a single sample in a study of T cell clonotyping in hematopoietic cell transplantation. This table comes from immunoSEQ multiplex PCR, and its TCRdb copy is limited to in-frame clones, with some not included. The table lists about 69,000 clones, about 94% of them singletons. The sequencing sample was made of peripheral blood mononuclear cells. Receptor source: a man aged 45-65 years in good health. Some clones in this sample may be carry-over from other donors' samples. CDR3s include the opening cysteine and the closing phenylalanine or tryptophan. D genes are given only for firm matches. Part of the rows lack a size; the others show once, few, many or a class for expanded clones.

TRBV28	once	NA	TRBJ1-4	CASNVRGSNEKLFF	TGTGCCAGCAACGTTCGGGGCTCAAATGAAAAACTGTTTTTT
TRBV12-5	NA	NA	TRBJ1-3	CASGLGAGNTIYF	TGTGCTAGTGGTTTGGGGGCAGGAAACACCATATATTTT
TRBV28	NA	NA	TRBJ1-4	CASSLSAANEKLFF	TGTGCCAGCAGTTTATCGGCGGCAAATGAAAAACTGTTTTTT
TRBV5-4	NA	TRBD1	TRBJ1-1	CASSTRDRANTEAFF	TGTGCCAGCAGCACGCGGGACAGGGCGAACACTGAAGCTTTCTTT
TRBV6-5	NA	NA	TRBJ1-2	CASTSPGKGEYGYTF	TGTGCCAGCACCTCACCAGGGAAGGGCGAGTATGGCTACACCTTC
TRBV4-1	NA	NA	TRBJ1-1	CASSSLGTPGRRDLRMNTEAFF	TGCGCCAGCAGCTCCCTCGGAACCCCGGGCCGACGGGACCTTCGCATGAACACTGAAGCTTTCTTT
TRBV10-2	NA	TRBD2	TRBJ2-5	CAASGGGLLETQYF	TGCGCCGCTAGCGGGGGGGGGCTTTTAGAGACCCAGTACTTC
TRBV28	once	TRBD1	TRBJ2-5	CASSLWAGGQETQYF	TGTGCCAGCAGTTTATGGGCAGGGGGTCAGGAGACCCAGTACTTC
TRBV6-6	few	NA	TRBJ1-5	CASSPRGGQPQHF	TGTGCCAGCAGTCCTAGAGGGGGACAGCCCCAGCATTTT
TRBV29-1	NA	NA	TRBJ2-7	CSVETLPNSFSYEQYF	TGCAGCGTTGAAACCCTACCTAATTCATTCTCCTACGAGCAGTACTTC
TRBV19	NA	NA	TRBJ2-2	CASWIGRGGTGELFF	TGTGCCAGTTGGATCGGCAGGGGAGGCACCGGGGAGCTGTTTTTT
TRBV4-1	once	NA	TRBJ2-7	CASSHQGLRLEQYF	TGCGCCAGCAGCCACCAGGGGCTGCGACTCGAGCAGTACTTC
TRBV5-6	NA	NA	TRBJ1-4	CASSLGFGDEKLFF	TGTGCCAGCAGCTTGGGCTTTGGAGATGAAAAACTGTTTTTT
TRBV4-1	NA	NA	TRBJ1-3	CASSQDLLNTIYF	TGCGCCAGCAGCCAAGATCTACTAAACACCATATATTTT
TRBV27	NA	NA	TRBJ2-3	CASSIKVQRDTQYF	TGTGCCAGCAGCATAAAAGTTCAGAGAGATACGCAGTATTTT
TRBV29-1	NA	TRBD2	TRBJ2-3	CSVDGRGDTQYF	TGCAGCGTTGACGGGAGGGGAGATACGCAGTATTTT
TRBV19	NA	NA	TRBJ1-6	CASHSDRLYNSPLHF	TGTGCCAGTCATTCGGACAGACTCTATAATTCACCCCTCCACTTT
TRBV10-3	NA	TRBD1	TRBJ1-4	CAISESRSGGNEKLFF	TGTGCCATCAGTGAGTCTCGGTCAGGGGGGAATGAAAAACTGTTTTTT
TRBV28	NA	NA	TRBJ2-1	CASSLPVLSEQFF	TGTGCCAGCAGTTTGCCCGTCTTAAGTGAGCAGTTCTTC
TRBV14	NA	NA	TRBJ1-1	CASSQAKGLNTEAFF	TGTGCCAGCAGCCAAGCCAAGGGGTTGAACACTGAAGCTTTCTTT
TRBV28	NA	TRBD2	TRBJ2-3	CASGTSSTDTQYF	TGTGCCAGCGGGACTAGTAGCACAGATACGCAGTATTTT
TRBV5-6	NA	NA	TRBJ2-2	CASSPPSGANTGELFF	TGTGCCAGCAGCCCGCCCTCAGGGGCGAACACCGGGGAGCTGTTTTTT
TRBV4-3	NA	TRBD2	TRBJ2-3	CASSQEPGLAGTDTQYF	TGCGCCAGCAGCCAGGAACCGGGACTAGCGGGTACAGATACGCAGTATTTT
TRBV2	NA	NA	TRBJ1-2	CASGREGYGYTF	TGTGCCAGCGGCAGGGAGGGCTATGGCTACACCTTC
TRBV4-3	NA	NA	TRBJ2-7	CASSQEFTRRQYF	TGCGCCAGCAGCCAAGAGTTTACAAGACGGCAGTACTTC
TRBV10-3	NA	NA	TRBJ1-5	CAISDPGGNQPQHF	TGTGCCATCAGTGACCCCGGCGGGAATCAGCCCCAGCATTTT
TRBV9	NA	NA	TRBJ2-2	CASSPLDTGELFF	TGTGCCAGCAGCCCCTTGGACACCGGGGAGCTGTTTTTT
TRBV29-1	NA	NA	TRBJ2-3	CSVERLGDTQYF	TGCAGCGTTGAGAGGCTGGGAGATACGCAGTATTTT
TRBV9	NA	NA	TRBJ2-2	CASSGSYNTGELFF	TGTGCCAGCAGCGGCTCCTATAACACCGGGGAGCTGTTTTTT
TRBV9	once	NA	TRBJ1-1	CASSVVSGAAEAFF	TGTGCCAGCAGCGTAGTGTCAGGGGCCGCTGAAGCTTTCTTT
TRBV10-3	NA	NA	TRBJ2-7	CAISGAGPYEQYF	TGTGCCATCAGCGGGGCGGGCCCCTACGAGCAGTACTTC
TRBV28	NA	NA	TRBJ1-5	CASSFFLPNQPQHF	TGTGCCAGCAGTTTTTTCCTACCCAATCAGCCCCAGCATTTT
TRBV27	once	NA	TRBJ2-2	CASSGSLPNTGELFF	TGTGCCAGCAGTGGTTCATTACCTAACACCGGGGAGCTGTTTTTT
TRBV7-2	NA	TRBD1	TRBJ1-5	CASSPHRGHQPQHF	TGTGCCAGCAGCCCACACAGGGGGCATCAGCCCCAGCATTTT
TRBV27	NA	TRBD1	TRBJ1-2	CASRPQGAGGYTF	TGTGCCAGCAGACCGCAGGGGGCCGGTGGCTACACCTTC
TRBV19	NA	NA	TRBJ1-2	CASRPPLEYGYGYTF	TGTGCCAGTAGACCCCCCCTGGAATACGGCTATGGCTACACCTTC
TRBV19	NA	NA	TRBJ2-7	CASSNPGGSRNYEQYF	TGTGCCAGTAGTAACCCAGGAGGGAGTCGCAACTACGAGCAGTACTTC
TRBV9	NA	TRBD1	TRBJ1-5	CASSQGGDDNQPQHF	TGTGCCAGCAGCCAGGGGGGGGACGACAATCAGCCCCAGCATTTT